Each of the 11 T cell receptor beta chains below was sequenced from the same sample in a study of PD-1 blockade in classical Hodgkin lymphoma. Method: immunoSEQ multiplex PCR; TCRdb's copy keeps in-frame clones and lacks some. The top ten hold roughly 4.4% of the sample, which has roughly 14,000 clones, 85% to 90% seen once. Brentuximab vedotin exposure varied among the patients, all of whom had relapsed after autologous stem cell transplantation. Sequences were derived from peripheral blood mononuclear cells (PBMCs), sampled at baseline. The origin of the receptors is a human donor with classical Hodgkin lymphoma.

The V and J genes are TRBV28 and TRBJ1-5, with 9 positions matching TRBD1. The CDR3 covers 15 residues. CDR1 is MDHEN, CDR2 SYDVKM, per germline. V lost 6 bases and J lost 4; bases outside the gene matches: 7. The CDR3 here is CASSLGQGINQPQHF. The CDR3 coding sequence is TGTGCCAGCAGCCTCGGACAGGGGATTAATCAGCCCCAGCATTTT.

V is TRBV28 and J is TRBJ1-4; TRBD1 aligns across 7 bases. V was clipped by 6 bases and J by 2 bases; unmatched bases: 6. The CDR3 is 15 amino acids. Per the germline V gene, CDR1 is MDHEN and CDR2 is SYDVKM. The CDR3 reads CASSVQGTTNEKLFF. DNA of the CDR3: TGTGCCAGCAGCGTACAGGGGACGACTAATGAAAAACTGTTTTTT.

As for this clone: Different DNA sequences within this sample yield the same CDR3. The CDR3 spells CASSPWTGAYEQYF. As DNA, the CDR3 is TGTGCCAGTAGTCCCTGGACAGGGGCGTACGAGCAGTACTTC. This sequence joins TRBV28 and TRBJ2-7; 9 bases map to TRBD1. The V and J ends lost 9 bases and 4 bases, in that order; junction bases with no gene match: 10. Germline-derived CDR1 and CDR2 are MDHEN and SYDVKM. The CDR3 loop spans 14 amino acids.

This sequence joins TRBV27 and TRBJ2-3; 8 bases fit TRBD2. V lost 4 bases, J lost 1 base, and 4 bases stayed unmatched. CDR1 and CDR2 (germline): MNHEY, SMNVEV (reference sequence). The CDR3 loop spans 15 amino acids. CDR3 nucleotides: TGTGCCAGCAGTTCCTTGACTAGCGGCACAGATACGCAGTATTTT. This gives the protein CASSSLTSGTDTQYF.

In this sample, this clone turned up once. J is TRBJ1-1 and V is TRBV9; unclear D gene. This CDR3 is 13 amino acids long. Trimming took off 0 bases at V and 3 bases at J, with 6 bases between the two ends. Looked up from germline, CDR1 is SGDLS and CDR2 is YYNGEE. The CDR3 sequence is CASSVEAYTEAFF. As DNA, the CDR3 is TGTGCCAGCAGCGTAGAGGCGTACACTGAAGCTTTCTTT.

The chain uses TRBV11-2 and TRBJ2-5, with D unresolved. Germline CDR1 is SGHAT and CDR2 is FQNNGV. Trimming cost V 0 bases and J 4 bases, with 0 bases left between them. The CDR3 is 11 residues long. The CDR3 sequence: CASSLEETQYF. The CDR3, as DNA: TGTGCCAGCAGCTTAGAAGAGACCCAGTACTTC.

The rearrangement links TRBV19 to TRBJ1-5; tentative D call: TRBD1 (6 bases). Germline CDR1 and CDR2: LNHDA and SQIVND (reference sequence). The CDR3 contains 15 residues. Trimming cost V 3 bases and J 4 bases, with 13 bases left between them. Here the CDR3 DNA reads TGTGCCAGTAGTATTGTCAGGGGAGGTAATCAGCCCCAGCATTTT. It specifies CASSIVRGGNQPQHF.

V gene TRBV5-1 combines with J gene TRBJ2-7; possibly TRBD1 or TRBD2 for D (6 bases each). The length of the CDR3 is 15 residues. Looked up from germline, CDR1 is SGHRS and CDR2 is YFSETQ. The V end lost 0 bases, the J end lost 2 bases, and 12 bases lay between the germline ends. The CDR3 coding sequence is TGCGCCAGCAGCTTGGGGGGGGCCTTGCCCTACGAGCAGTACTTC. This gives the protein CASSLGGALPYEQYF.

This chain connects TRBV18 to TRBJ1-1, with 9 positions matching TRBD1. Per the germline V gene, CDR1 is KGHSH and CDR2 is LQKENI. The ends lost 3 bases at V and 0 bases at J; junction bases unmatched: 5. The CDR3 totals 16 residues. The CDR3 sequence is CASSPNRGQMNTEAFF. CDR3 DNA: TGTGCCAGCTCACCGAACAGGGGGCAGATGAACACTGAAGCTTTCTTT.

The rearrangement links TRBV7-9 to TRBJ1-2; D gene uncertain. The length of the CDR3 is 13 residues. V was shortened by 8 bases and J by 4 bases, with 14 bases between the two germline ends. Germline V lookup: CDR1 SEHNR, CDR2 FQNEAQ (reference sequence). CDR3 bases: TGTGCCAGCGATTACGGGTCAGGCTATGGCTACACCTTC. This sequence encodes CASDYGSGYGYTF.

V and J are TRBV19 and TRBJ2-1, with D unresolved. V shed 7 bases and J shed 4 bases, with 14 bases lying between them. The CDR3 is made up of 14 amino acids. Looked up from germline, CDR1 is LNHDA and CDR2 is SQIVND (reference sequence). The DNA for the CDR3 is TGTGCCAGTAAGACGGGTCAAATTTACAATGAGCAGTTCTTC. Translated, it gives CASKTGQIYNEQFF.